This record concerns one T cell receptor (beta chain) sequence. Adults between roughly 18 and 90 years of age took part from 20 to 25 US areas. The data belong to a study of blood T cell repertoires in COVID-19. Overall study context: Both acute and convalescent COVID-19 samples were obtained from the United States, Italy and Spain.

Trimming removed 6 bases from V and 4 bases from J, with 16 bases in between. The CDR3 has 14 amino acids. CDR1 is KGHSH, CDR2 LQKENI, per germline. In the original workflow: The assay estimated nucleated cells by amplifying reference gene primers. Sequenced by immunoSEQ multiplex PCR; TCRdb stores in-frame clones only, minus some. V and J calls and clone size are given by that table; D and trimming were obtained from the DNA. The sample holds around 58,000 clones, more than 80% seen once. The chain carries TRBV18 and TRBJ2-7; tentative D call: TRBD1 (6 bases). The sequenced material came from PBMCs or T cells enriched from blood (not recorded which). The receptor was derived from a middle-aged woman with acute COVID-19. The CDR3: CASSPIGTHYEQYF. The CDR3 bases are TGTGCCAGCTCGCCAATCGGGACACATTACGAGCAGTACTTC.